These 32 T cell receptor beta chains share one sample of origin, sequenced in a study of shared clonotypes between healthy human individuals (TCRdb year 2020). The library relied on the immunoSEQ multiplex PCR assay. Sourced from immuneACCESS, this table was stored by TCRdb with only in-frame sequences that have V and J called. A share of the clones is absent; for the studies checked, an unresolved V gene accounts for under half, and the remainder has no known explanation. Counted in this sample were 2 million to 2.5 million clones; roughly 93% of them appeared once. The ten largest clones represent about 0.39% of the sample. Sequenced sample: naive CD4+ T cells from PBMCs. What the cell subset or site label conveys for this sample: CD45RA+ positively selected. These receptors were taken from a man aged 18 to 29 in good health. Some clones in this sample may be carry-over from other donors' samples.

This clone was picked up one time. This chain uses TRBV6-1 with TRBJ2-4; 7 bases fit TRBD2. The CDR3 spans 14 residues. Losses at the gene ends were 4 bases for V and 6 bases for J; bases not matched to a gene: 6. CDR1 is MNHNS and CDR2 is SASEGT in the germline V gene. CDR3 sequence reads: CASSGLATGNIQYF. The CDR3 DNA is TGTGCCAGCAGTGGACTAGCAACCGGAAACATTCAGTACTTC.

This rearrangement joins TRBV29-1 to TRBJ1-2; unclear D gene. Trimming stripped 6 bases from V and 11 bases from J, with 22 bases between. The CDR3 is made up of 13 amino acids. Germline V gene sequence: CDR1 SQVTM, CDR2 ANQGSEA. The CDR3 reads CSVGSLVAPLYTF. The CDR3 bases are TGCAGCGTCGGGAGCCTGGTCGCCCCCCTTTACACCTTC.

The gene calls are TRBV7-9 and TRBJ2-5, with D possibly being TRBD1 or TRBD2 (5 bases each). The J call could be wrong; TRBJ2-7 is a better fit for the DNA end. This CDR3 has 13 amino acids. CDR1 is SEHNR, CDR2 FQNEAQ, per germline (reference sequence). The CDR3: CASSPLGTVEQYF. CDR3 DNA: TGTGCCAGCAGCCCCTTAGGGACGGTCGAGCAGTACTTC.

This clone was found a few times. V usage is TRBV7-3 and J usage is TRBJ1-5, with D unclear. Deletions cut 1 base from V and 5 bases from J, with 9 bases between. This CDR3 has 14 residues. Germline values: CDR1 SGHTA, CDR2 FQGTGA. CDR3 nucleotide sequence: TGTGCCAGCAGCTTAAATGCGGGTTATCAGCCCCAGCATTTT. Translated, it gives CASSLNAGYQPQHF.

The gene calls are TRBV5-1 and TRBJ1-2, with 8 positions matching TRBD1. The CDR3 is 15 amino acids. V shed 1 base, J shed 5 bases, and the junction held 7 bases outside the gene matches. Looked up from germline, CDR1 is SGHRS and CDR2 is YFSETQ. CDR3 in amino acids: CASSLTSGQGYGYTF. The CDR3 DNA reads TGCGCCAGCAGCTTGACGTCTGGACAGGGTTATGGCTACACCTTC.

In its sample, this clone was seen once. The chain couples TRBV5-1 to TRBJ2-7, with D tentatively TRBD2 (6 bases). Germline values: CDR1 SGHRS, CDR2 YFSETQ. V lost 7 bases and J 0 bases, leaving 14 bases between the germline ends. The CDR3 has 14 residues. The CDR3 DNA reads as TGCGCCAGCGGAGTAACGGGAGCCTCCTACGAGCAGTACTTC. Amino acids: CASGVTGASYEQYF.

The J gene is TRBJ2-7, the V gene TRBV28; no clear D gene. Germline CDR1 reads MDHEN; CDR2 reads SYDVKM. The CDR3 covers 12 residues. Trimming took off 8 bases at V and 2 bases at J, with 10 bases between the two ends. The CDR3 spells CASLRPPYEQYF. Here the CDR3 DNA reads TGTGCCAGCTTGAGGCCTCCCTACGAGCAGTACTTC.

The gene calls are TRBV7-8 and TRBJ1-2; the D gene is possibly TRBD1 (5 bases). Germline CDR1 reads SGHVS; CDR2 reads FQNEAQ. This CDR3 has 17 amino acids. Trimming took 5 bases from V and 3 from J, leaving 22 bases between them. The CDR3 protein is CASSLGRVAKLDYGYTF. The CDR3 DNA follows: TGTGCCAGCAGCCTAGGCAGGGTGGCCAAGCTGGACTATGGCTACACCTTC.

V usage is TRBV19 and J usage is TRBJ1-4, with a weak D call TRBD1 (5 bases). Deletions cut 3 bases from V and 0 bases from J, with 8 bases between. Germline V gives CDR1 LNHDA, CDR2 SQIVND (reference sequence). CDR3 length: 15 residues. The CDR3 DNA follows: TGTGCCAGTAGTATCCCCAGGGCAACTAATGAAAAACTGTTTTTT. As protein: CASSIPRATNEKLFF.

V and J are TRBV7-3 and TRBJ1-1, with D perhaps matching TRBD1 (5 bases). Deletions cut 3 bases from V and 4 bases from J, with 9 bases between. This CDR3 has 13 residues. In germline, CDR1 is SGHTA, CDR2 FQGTGA. The CDR3 region has the DNA TGTGCCAGCAGCTTTGGGGGGGTCACTGAAGCTTTCTTT. Residues: CASSFGGVTEAFF.

The CDR3 sequence is CASSLAATSQETQYF. CDR3 DNA sequence: TGCGCCAGCAGCTTGGCCGCGACTAGCCAAGAGACCCAGTACTTC. The chain is built from TRBV5-1 and TRBJ2-5; perhaps TRBD2 as D (6 bases). Germline lookup yields CDR1 SGHRS and CDR2 YFSETQ. V was pared by 0 bases and J by 1 base, with 10 bases between. The CDR3 is 15 residues long. The variable domain in full, completed from reference TRBV5-1 and TRBJ2-5, reads KAGVTQTPRYLIKTRGQQVTLSCSPISGHRSVSWYQQTPGQGLQFLFEYFSETQRNKGNFPGRFSGRQFSNSRSEMNVSTLELGDSALYLCASSLAATSQETQYFGPGTRLLVL.

This rearrangement joins TRBV28 to TRBJ2-7, with 9 bases aligning to TRBD1. This CDR3 spans 15 amino acids. Germline CDR1 reads MDHEN; CDR2 reads SYDVKM. V dropped 4 bases and J dropped 4; count of bases not matched to a gene: 8. The CDR3 region is CASSSPRTGAYEQYF. The CDR3, as DNA: TGTGCCAGCAGTTCCCCCAGGACAGGGGCTTACGAGCAGTACTTC.

The chain carries TRBV7-2 and TRBJ1-2; 7 nucleotides agree with TRBD1. Germline trimming cut 5 bases from V and 4 bases from J; bases unmatched to any gene: 7. The CDR3 contains 14 residues. Germline V gene sequence: CDR1 SGHTA, CDR2 FQGNSA. CDR3 sequence reads: CASSATTGSYGYTF. CDR3 coding DNA: TGTGCCAGCAGCGCCACGACAGGGAGCTATGGCTACACCTTC.

The V gene is TRBV5-1, the J gene TRBJ1-2; 8 bases are a match to TRBD1. Germline CDR1 SGHRS, CDR2 YFSETQ. The junction had 2 bases not matched to a gene; V was cut back by 4 bases and J by 3 bases. The CDR3 extends over 13 amino acids. CDR3 in DNA: TGCGCCAGCAGCGTGGACAGGGACTATGGCTACACCTTC. Translation gives CASSVDRDYGYTF. The full variable domain, completed using reference TRBV5-1 and TRBJ1-2, is KAGVTQTPRYLIKTRGQQVTLSCSPISGHRSVSWYQQTPGQGLQFLFEYFSETQRNKGNFPGRFSGRQFSNSRSEMNVSTLELGDSALYLCASSVDRDYGYTFGSGTRLTVV.

With respect to this clone: The junction departs from germline at one end; a sequencing error may be responsible. As DNA, the CDR3 is TGCGCCAGCAGATTGGGCAGGGCGGGGGAGACCCAGTACTTC. Its translation: CASRLGRAGETQYF. This chain connects TRBV5-1 to TRBJ2-5; the D gene is possibly TRBD2 (6 bases). Germline CDR1 SGHRS, CDR2 YFSETQ. The CDR3 covers 14 residues. The full variable domain, rest sourced from reference TRBV5-1 and TRBJ2-5, is KAGVTQTPRYLIKTRGQQVTLSCSPISGHRSVSWYQQTPGQGLQFLFEYFSETQRNKGNFPGRFSGRQFSNSRSEMNVSTLELGDSALYLCASRLGRAGETQYFGPGTRLLVL.

This rearrangement joins TRBV6-6 to TRBJ2-7; TRBD1 aligns across 7 bases. V lost 2 bases and J lost 3; bases outside the gene matches: 4. The CDR3 length is 14 residues. Germline values: CDR1 MNHNY, CDR2 SVGAGI (reference sequence). CDR3 region: CASSYGRGIYEQYF. The CDR3 nucleotides are TGTGCCAGCAGTTACGGCAGGGGGATCTACGAGCAGTACTTC.

This sequence joins TRBV5-5 and TRBJ1-5, with no clear D. V was clipped by 0 bases and J by 4 bases, with 8 bases between them. This CDR3 spans 14 amino acids. Germline V gives CDR1 SGHKS, CDR2 YYEKEE (reference sequence). In DNA, the CDR3 is TGTGCCAGCAGCTTGGGGTTACTTAATCAGCCCCAGCATTTT. This translates into CASSLGLLNQPQHF.

CDR3 region: CASSLLGQGIYGYTF. The CDR3 DNA reads as TGTGCCAGCAGCTTATTGGGACAGGGCATCTATGGCTACACCTTC. V is TRBV5-8 and J is TRBJ1-2; 9 nucleotides align to TRBD1. The J segment lost 4 bases and the V segment lost 2 bases, leaving 6 bases of the junction unmatched. CDR1 SGHTS and CDR2 YDEGEE come from the germline V gene. There are 15 residues in the CDR3.

In its sample, this clone was seen once. The chain uses TRBV18 and TRBJ2-5; D perhaps matches TRBD1 (6 bases). The CDR3 loop spans 16 amino acids. The V and J ends lost 5 bases and 2 bases respectively, with 18 bases between them. The V gene's germline CDR1 is KGHSH and CDR2 LQKENI. The CDR3 nucleotides are TGTGCCAGCTCAGCGACCACGACAGGTACACAAGAGACCCAGTACTTC. Translation: CASSATTTGTQETQYF.

V is TRBV13 and J is TRBJ1-3, with 10 positions matching TRBD1. From germline, CDR1 is PRHDT and CDR2 FYEKMQ (reference sequence). Trimming took 6 bases from V and 3 from J; bases not matched to a gene: 14. The CDR3 contains 18 residues. CDR3 protein: CASRQSTGGPLSGNTIYF. The CDR3 DNA follows: TGTGCCAGCAGGCAGTCGACAGGGGGCCCTTTGAGTGGAAACACCATATATTTT.

The chain has TRBV11-2 and TRBJ2-3, with no clear D. The CDR3 length is 14 residues. Trimming pared 0 bases from V and 6 bases from J, leaving 10 bases between. The germline CDR1 and CDR2 sequences are SGHAT and FQNNGV. This CDR3 is CASSLELSLDTQYF. For the CDR3, the DNA is TGTGCCAGCAGCTTAGAGCTTAGCCTGGATACGCAGTATTTT.

The rearrangement joins TRBV7-2 to TRBJ2-2; D unresolved. Looked up from germline, CDR1 is SGHTA and CDR2 is FQGNSA. V lost 2 bases to trimming and J lost 0 bases, with 10 bases between them. This CDR3 spans 16 amino acids. The CDR3 DNA sequence: TGTGCCAGCAGCTTAACGGCTGGCGCGAACACCGGGGAGCTGTTTTTT. Protein product: CASSLTAGANTGELFF.

The chain employs TRBV11-3 and TRBJ2-5; 9 bases agree with TRBD1. The CDR3 sequence is 14 residues long. Germline V gene sequence: CDR1 SGHNT, CDR2 YENEEA. The V gene end was trimmed by 4 bases and the J gene end by 8 bases; junction bases not matched to a gene: 8. CDR3 coding DNA: TGTGCCAGCAGCTCCGGGACAGGGCCCTTTACCCAGTACTTC. Its protein product is CASSSGTGPFTQYF.

This clone was counted only a few times. The same CDR3 also results from other DNA sequences found in this sample. V gene TRBV27 combines with J gene TRBJ1-1; 8 nucleotides agree with TRBD1. The V gene's germline CDR1 is MNHEY and CDR2 SMNVEV (reference sequence). The CDR3 spans 14 residues. With V trimmed by 6 bases and J by 0 bases, 3 bases remained unmatched. The CDR3 spells CASRPGQVNTEAFF. The DNA for the CDR3 is TGTGCCAGCAGACCGGGACAGGTGAACACTGAAGCTTTCTTT.

As DNA, the CDR3 is TGTGCCAGCAGCCAATTGAGAGCAAACACTGAAGCTTTCTTT. Amino acids: CASSQLRANTEAFF. The V gene is TRBV4-2, the J gene TRBJ1-1, with D unclear. The length of the CDR3 is 14 residues. V was shortened by 2 bases and J by 2 bases, with 9 bases between the two germline ends. Germline V CDR1 and CDR2: LGHNA, YNFKEQ.

The chain carries TRBV28 and TRBJ2-7; TRBD1 or TRBD2 may be the D gene (5 bases each). Germline V gives CDR1 MDHEN, CDR2 SYDVKM. V lost 8 bases and J 3 bases, leaving 17 bases between the germline ends. This CDR3 region has 14 residues. The CDR3 spells CASGSLGDLYEQYF. In DNA, the CDR3 is TGTGCCAGCGGCTCTCTGGGGGACCTCTACGAGCAGTACTTC.

The gene calls are TRBV28 and TRBJ2-1; 7 nucleotides agree with TRBD2. V lost 6 bases and J lost 7; bases outside the gene matches: 6. This CDR3 contains 13 residues. Germline CDR1 is MDHEN and CDR2 is SYDVKM. In DNA form, the CDR3 reads TGTGCCAGCAGACTCGGGACTATAAATGAGCAGTTCTTC. This gives the protein CASRLGTINEQFF. Full variable domain (rest looked up from reference TRBV28 and TRBJ2-1): DVKVTQSSRYLVKRTGEKVFLECVQDMDHENMFWYRQDPGLGLRLIYFSYDVKMKEKGDIPEGYSVSREKKERFSLILESASTNQTSMYLCASRLGTINEQFFGPGTRLTVL.

DNA for the CDR3: TGTGCCAGCAGTCCGACAGGGAGTGTTGAGACCCAGTACTTC. This translates into CASSPTGSVETQYF. V is TRBV27 and J is TRBJ2-5, with TRBD1 matching 7 bases. This CDR3 has 14 amino acids. The V gene end was trimmed by 5 bases and the J gene end by 5 bases; junction bases not matched to a gene: 8. Germline V gene data show CDR1 as MNHEY and CDR2 as SMNVEV (reference sequence).

This rearrangement joins TRBV27 to TRBJ2-1, with D unclear. Trimming left V 4 bases short and J 8 bases short, with 24 bases between. This CDR3 is 17 amino acids long. From germline, CDR1 is MNHEY and CDR2 SMNVEV (reference sequence). CDR3 amino acids: CASSSPGSPVGKHEQFF. The CDR3, as DNA: TGTGCCAGCAGTTCCCCGGGTTCCCCCGTGGGTAAACATGAGCAGTTCTTC.

The chain is built from TRBV10-3 and TRBJ1-1, with no clear D. V shed 2 bases and J shed 1 base, with 5 bases lying between them. This CDR3 has 13 amino acids. Per the germline V gene, CDR1 is ENHRY and CDR2 is SYGVKD. For the CDR3, the DNA is TGTGCCATCAGTGAGCCCGGGAACACTGAAGCTTTCTTT. This encodes CAISEPGNTEAFF.

This clone was counted once. The CDR3 DNA reads as TGTGCCAGGGGTGTGACCCAGTACTTC. Translating it yields CARGVTQYF. The J gene is TRBJ2-5, the V gene TRBV27; D gene unclear. Germline V gives CDR1 MNHEY, CDR2 SMNVEV (reference sequence). The length of the CDR3 is 9 residues. Between the trimmed V and J ends, which lost 9 bases and 7 bases, there was a span of 6 bases.

The chain has TRBV18 and TRBJ2-1; TRBD1 matches at 7 bases. The CDR3 is 16 residues long. The trim removed 2 bases at V and 1 base at J, leaving 5 bases unmatched. CDR1 and CDR2 (germline): KGHSH, LQKENI. DNA of the CDR3: TGTGCCAGCTCACCAGTTCAACAGGGGTCCTACAATGAGCAGTTCTTC. Amino acid sequence: CASSPVQQGSYNEQFF.